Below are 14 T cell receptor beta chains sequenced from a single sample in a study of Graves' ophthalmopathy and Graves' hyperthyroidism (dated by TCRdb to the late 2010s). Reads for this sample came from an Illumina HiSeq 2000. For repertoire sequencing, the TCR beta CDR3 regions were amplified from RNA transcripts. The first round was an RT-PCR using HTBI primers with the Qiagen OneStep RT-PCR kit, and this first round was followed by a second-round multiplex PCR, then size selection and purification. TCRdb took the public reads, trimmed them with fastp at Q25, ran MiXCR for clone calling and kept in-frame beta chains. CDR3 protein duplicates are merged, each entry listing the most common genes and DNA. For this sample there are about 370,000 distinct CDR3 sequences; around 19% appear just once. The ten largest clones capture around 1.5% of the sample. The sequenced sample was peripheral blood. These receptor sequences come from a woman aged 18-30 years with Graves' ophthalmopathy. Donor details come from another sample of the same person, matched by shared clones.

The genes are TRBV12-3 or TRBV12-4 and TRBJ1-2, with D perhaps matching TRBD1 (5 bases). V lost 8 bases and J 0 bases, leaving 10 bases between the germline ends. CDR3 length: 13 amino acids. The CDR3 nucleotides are TGTGCCAGCGGGGACGGAGCTAACTATGGCTACACCTTC. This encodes CASGDGANYGYTF.

The CDR3 is CASSLVAGFYEQYF. The DNA for the CDR3 is TGTGCCAGCAGCTTAGTAGCTGGGTTCTACGAGCAGTACTTC. The chain employs TRBV11-2 and TRBJ2-7, with D hard to call. Germline values: CDR1 SGHAT, CDR2 FQNNGV. The CDR3 sequence is 14 residues long. V lost 1 base and J 3 bases, leaving 10 bases between the germline ends.

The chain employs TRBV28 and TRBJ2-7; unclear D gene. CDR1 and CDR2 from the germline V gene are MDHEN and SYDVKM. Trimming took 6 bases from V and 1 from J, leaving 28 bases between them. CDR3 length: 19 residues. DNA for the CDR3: TGTGCCAGCAGCAAATCCCCATGGGTCCAACCACTCGTGTCCTACGAGCAGTACTTC. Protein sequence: CASSKSPWVQPLVSYEQYF.

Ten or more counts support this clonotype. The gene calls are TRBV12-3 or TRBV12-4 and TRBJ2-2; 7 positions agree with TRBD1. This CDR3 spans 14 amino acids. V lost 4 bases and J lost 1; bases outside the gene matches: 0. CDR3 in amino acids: CASSWTGNTGELFF. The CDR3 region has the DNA TGTGCCAGCAGTTGGACAGGGAACACCGGGGAGCTGTTTTTT.

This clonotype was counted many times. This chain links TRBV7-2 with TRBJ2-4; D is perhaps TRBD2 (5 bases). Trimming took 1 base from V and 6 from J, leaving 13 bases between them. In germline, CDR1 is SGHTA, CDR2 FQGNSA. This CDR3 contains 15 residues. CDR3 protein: CASSLVEGRGNIQYF. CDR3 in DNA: TGTGCCAGCAGCTTAGTCGAGGGTCGTGGAAACATTCAGTACTTC.

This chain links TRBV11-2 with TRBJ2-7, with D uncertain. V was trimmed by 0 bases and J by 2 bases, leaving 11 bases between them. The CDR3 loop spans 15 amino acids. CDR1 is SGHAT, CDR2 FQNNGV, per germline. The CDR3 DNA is TGTGCCAGCAGCTTAGATCTAGGCGGTCCCTACGAGCAGTACTTC. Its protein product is CASSLDLGGPYEQYF.

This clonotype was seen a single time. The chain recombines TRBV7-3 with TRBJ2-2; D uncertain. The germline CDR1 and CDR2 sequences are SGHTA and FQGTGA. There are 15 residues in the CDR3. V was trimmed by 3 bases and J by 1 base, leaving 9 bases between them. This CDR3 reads CASSFGVLNTGELFF. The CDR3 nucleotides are TGTGCCAGCAGCTTCGGCGTATTGAACACCGGGGAGCTGTTTTTT.

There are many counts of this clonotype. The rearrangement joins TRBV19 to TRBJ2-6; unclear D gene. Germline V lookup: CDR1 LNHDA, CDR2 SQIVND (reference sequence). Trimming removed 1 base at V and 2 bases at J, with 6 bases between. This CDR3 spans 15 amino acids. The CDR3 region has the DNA TGTGCCAGTAGTATAGGCATTACTGGGGCCAACGTCCTGACTTTC. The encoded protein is CASSIGITGANVLTF.

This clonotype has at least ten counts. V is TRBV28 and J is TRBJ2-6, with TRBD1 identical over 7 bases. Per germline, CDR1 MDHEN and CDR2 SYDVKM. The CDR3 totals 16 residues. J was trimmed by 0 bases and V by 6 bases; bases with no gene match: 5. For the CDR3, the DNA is TGTGCCAGCAGCCCGGGACAGATCTCTGGGGCCAACGTCCTGACTTTC. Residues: CASSPGQISGANVLTF.

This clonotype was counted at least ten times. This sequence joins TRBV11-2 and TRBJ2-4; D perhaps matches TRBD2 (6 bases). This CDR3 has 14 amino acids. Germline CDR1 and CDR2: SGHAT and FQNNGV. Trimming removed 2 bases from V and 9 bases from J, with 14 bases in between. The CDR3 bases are TGTGCCAGCAGCTTAAACGACTGGGGAGGCATTCAGTACTTC. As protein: CASSLNDWGGIQYF.

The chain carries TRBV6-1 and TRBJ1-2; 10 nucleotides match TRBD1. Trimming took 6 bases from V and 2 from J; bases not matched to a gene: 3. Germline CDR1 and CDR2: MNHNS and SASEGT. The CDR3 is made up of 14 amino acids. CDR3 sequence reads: CASSDRGRNYGYTF. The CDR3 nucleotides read TGTGCCAGCAGCGACAGGGGGCGGAACTATGGCTACACCTTC.

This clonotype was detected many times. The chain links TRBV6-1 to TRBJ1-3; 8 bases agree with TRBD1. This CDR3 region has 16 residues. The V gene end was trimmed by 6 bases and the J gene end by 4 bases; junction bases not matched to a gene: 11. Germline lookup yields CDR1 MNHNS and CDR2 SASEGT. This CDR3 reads CASRIGRTGLGNTIYF. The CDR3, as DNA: TGTGCCAGCAGAATCGGTCGGACAGGGTTGGGAAACACCATATATTTT.

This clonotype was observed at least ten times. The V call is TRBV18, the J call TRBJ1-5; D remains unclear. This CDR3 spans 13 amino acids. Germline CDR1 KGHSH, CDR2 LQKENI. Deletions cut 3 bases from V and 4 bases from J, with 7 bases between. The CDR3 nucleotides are TGTGCCAGCTCACCCCAGAATAATCAGCCCCAGCATTTT. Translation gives CASSPQNNQPQHF. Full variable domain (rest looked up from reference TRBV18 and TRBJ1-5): NAGVMQNPRHLVRRRGQEARLRCSPMKGHSHVYWYRQLPEEGLKFMVYLQKENIIDESGMPKERFSAEFPKEGPSILRIQQVVRGDSAAYFCASSPQNNQPQHFGDGTRLSIL.

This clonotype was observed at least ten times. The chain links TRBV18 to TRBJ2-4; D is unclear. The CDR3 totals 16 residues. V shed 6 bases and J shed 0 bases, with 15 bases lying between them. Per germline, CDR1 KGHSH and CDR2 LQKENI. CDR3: CASSLQGELAKNIQYF. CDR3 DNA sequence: TGTGCCAGCTCCCTTCAAGGTGAATTAGCCAAAAACATTCAGTACTTC. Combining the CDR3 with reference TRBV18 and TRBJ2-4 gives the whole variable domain NAGVMQNPRHLVRRRGQEARLRCSPMKGHSHVYWYRQLPEEGLKFMVYLQKENIIDESGMPKERFSAEFPKEGPSILRIQQVVRGDSAAYFCASSLQGELAKNIQYFGAGTRLSVL.